This T cell receptor (beta chain) was retrieved from a study of beta chain features in type 1 diabetes. Study-wide context: The patients were much like the healthy donors in age, gender and cell yields.

This clone came up a few times. The antigen is undetermined. Looked up from germline, CDR1 is LGHNA and CDR2 is YNFKEQ. The ends were cut back, 2 bases at V and 8 bases at J, with 13 bases in the middle. The CDR3 runs 14 residues. CD4+ cells of the naive, central memory, regulatory and stem cell-like memory types were sorted via CD45RO/CCR7/CD25/CD127/CD95/CD27. Study-wide results and limits: PCR might favor shorter templates, equally in patients and controls. cDNA-based sequencing might over-represent cells highly expressing TCR.

The entirety of the isolated RNA underwent reverse transcription, so expressed TCRB transcripts were sequenced. Sequenced by immunoSEQ multiplex PCR; TCRdb stores in-frame clones only, minus some. This sample carries around 500,000 clones, approximately 10% of them seen once, and the ten largest clones take 0.045% to 0.05%. The chain is built from TRBV4-2 and TRBJ2-1; weak D call: TRBD2 (6 bases). This receptor was taken from a woman between 18 and 29 years old in good health. The sequenced sample consisted of naive CD4+ T cells from blood. CDR3 coding DNA: TGTGCCAGCAGCCAACAAAGCCGCGGGGATGAGCAGTTCTTC. Its translation is CASSQQSRGDEQFF.